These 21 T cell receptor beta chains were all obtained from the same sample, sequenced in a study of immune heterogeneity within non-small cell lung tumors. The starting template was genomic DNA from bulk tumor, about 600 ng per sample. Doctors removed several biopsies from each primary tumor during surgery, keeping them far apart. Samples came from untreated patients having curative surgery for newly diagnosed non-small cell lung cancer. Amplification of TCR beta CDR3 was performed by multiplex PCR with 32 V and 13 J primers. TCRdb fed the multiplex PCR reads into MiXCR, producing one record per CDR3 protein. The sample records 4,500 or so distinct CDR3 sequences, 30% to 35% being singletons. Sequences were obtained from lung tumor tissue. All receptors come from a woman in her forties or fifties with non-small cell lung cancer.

The CDR3 here is CASSQLGAQNTEAFF. In nucleotides, the CDR3 is TGTGCCAGCAGCCAATTGGGGGCCCAGAACACTGAAGCTTTCTTT. V and J are TRBV14 and TRBJ1-1; a weak D match, TRBD1 (6 bases). Looked up from germline, CDR1 is SGHDN and CDR2 is FVKESK. V was shortened by 2 bases and J by 1 base, with 11 bases between the two germline ends. The length of the CDR3 is 15 residues.

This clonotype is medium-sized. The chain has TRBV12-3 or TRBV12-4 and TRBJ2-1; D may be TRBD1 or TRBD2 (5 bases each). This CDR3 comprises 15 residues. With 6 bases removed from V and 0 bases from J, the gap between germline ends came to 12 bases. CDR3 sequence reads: CASSSSGTSYNEQFF. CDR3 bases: TGTGCCAGCAGCTCCTCCGGGACCTCCTACAATGAGCAGTTCTTC.

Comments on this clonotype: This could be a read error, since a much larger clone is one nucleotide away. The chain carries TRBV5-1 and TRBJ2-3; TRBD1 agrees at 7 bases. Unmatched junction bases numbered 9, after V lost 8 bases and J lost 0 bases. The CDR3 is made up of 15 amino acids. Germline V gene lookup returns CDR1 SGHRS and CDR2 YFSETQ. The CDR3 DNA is TGCGCCAGAAGCATTGGGACAGCGAGCACAGATACGCAGTATTTT. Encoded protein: CARSIGTASTDTQYF.

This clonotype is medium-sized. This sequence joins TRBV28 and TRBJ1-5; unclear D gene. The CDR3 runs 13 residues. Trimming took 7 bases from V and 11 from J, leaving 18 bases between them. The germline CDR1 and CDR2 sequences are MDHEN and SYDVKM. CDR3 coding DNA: TGTGCCAGCACTGGCAGCAACCTTCCGGCCCAGCATTTT. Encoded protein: CASTGSNLPAQHF.

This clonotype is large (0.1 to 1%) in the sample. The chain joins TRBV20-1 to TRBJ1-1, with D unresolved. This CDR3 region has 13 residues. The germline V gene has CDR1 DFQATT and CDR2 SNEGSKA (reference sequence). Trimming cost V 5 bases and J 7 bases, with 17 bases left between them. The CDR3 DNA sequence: TGCAGTGCTCCTCTCTATCGGGCCCTTGAAGCTTTCTTT. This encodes CSAPLYRALEAFF.

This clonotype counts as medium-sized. The CDR3 sequence is CASSARTDINYGYTF. The CDR3 nucleotides read TGTGCCAGCAGTGCCCGGACAGACATTAACTATGGCTACACCTTC. V is TRBV6-4 and J is TRBJ1-2; a weak D match, TRBD1 (6 bases). Trimming pared 4 bases from V and 1 base from J, leaving 13 bases between. This CDR3 is built from 15 residues. Germline V gene sequence: CDR1 MRHNA, CDR2 SNTAGT.

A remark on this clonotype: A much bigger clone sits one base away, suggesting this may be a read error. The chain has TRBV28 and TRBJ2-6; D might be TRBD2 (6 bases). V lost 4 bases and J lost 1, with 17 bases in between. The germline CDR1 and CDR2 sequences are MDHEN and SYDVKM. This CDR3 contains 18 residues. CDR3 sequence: CASSSRGAPLSGANVLTF. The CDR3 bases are TGTGCCAGCAGTTCGCGGGGTGCTCCCTTATCTGGGGCCAACGTCCTGACTTTC.

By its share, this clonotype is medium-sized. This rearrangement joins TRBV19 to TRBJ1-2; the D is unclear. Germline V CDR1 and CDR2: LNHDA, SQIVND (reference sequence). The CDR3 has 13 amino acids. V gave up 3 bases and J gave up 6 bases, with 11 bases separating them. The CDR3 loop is CASSIGLLDGYTF. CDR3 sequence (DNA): TGTGCCAGTAGTATTGGACTCCTGGATGGCTACACCTTC.

CDR3 amino acids: CASRNYPRADRGQLSSTDTQYF. The CDR3 region has the DNA TGTGCCAGCAGAAATTACCCCCGGGCTGACAGGGGGCAACTATCCAGCACAGATACGCAGTATTTT. V gene TRBV6-2 or TRBV6-3 combines with J gene TRBJ2-3; 10 bases are a match to TRBD1. Germline lookup yields CDR1 MNHEY and CDR2 SVGEGT. Losses at the gene ends were 6 bases for V and 0 bases for J; bases not matched to a gene: 24. The CDR3 extends over 22 amino acids.

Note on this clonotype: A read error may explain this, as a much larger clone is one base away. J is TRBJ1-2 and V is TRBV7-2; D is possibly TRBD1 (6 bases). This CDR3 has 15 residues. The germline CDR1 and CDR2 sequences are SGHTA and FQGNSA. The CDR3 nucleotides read TGTGCCAGCAGCTTAGGGGCAGGGGAGGGCTATGCCTACACCTTC. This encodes CASSLGAGEGYAYTF.

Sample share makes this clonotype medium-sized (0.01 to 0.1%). In DNA, the CDR3 is TGTGCCAGCAGAGACAGGGGGCAATACGATGGCTACACCTTC. It translates to CASRDRGQYDGYTF. The chain employs TRBV6-2 or TRBV6-3 and TRBJ1-2; TRBD1 matches 10 bases. V dropped 6 bases and J dropped 6; count of bases not matched to a gene: 7. Germline V gene lookup returns CDR1 MNHEY and CDR2 SVGEGT. The CDR3 length is 14 residues.

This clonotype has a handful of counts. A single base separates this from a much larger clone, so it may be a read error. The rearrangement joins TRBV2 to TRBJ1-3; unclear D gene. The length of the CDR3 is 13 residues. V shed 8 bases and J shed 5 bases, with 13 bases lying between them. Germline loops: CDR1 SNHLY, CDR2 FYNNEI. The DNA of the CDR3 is TGTGCCAGCCGGGCTTTTTATAGAAACACCATATATTTT. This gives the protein CASRAFYRNTIYF. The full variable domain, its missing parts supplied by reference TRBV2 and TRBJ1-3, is EPEVTQTPSHQVTQMGQEVILRCVPISNHLYFYWYRQILGQKVEFLVSFYNNEISEKSEIFDDQFSVERPDGSNFTLKIRSTKLEDSAMYFCASRAFYRNTIYFGEGSWLTVV.

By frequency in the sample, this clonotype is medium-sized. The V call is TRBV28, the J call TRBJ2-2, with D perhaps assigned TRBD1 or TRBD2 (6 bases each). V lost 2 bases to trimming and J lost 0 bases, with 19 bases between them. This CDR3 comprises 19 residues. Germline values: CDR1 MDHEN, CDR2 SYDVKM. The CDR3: CASSLPTFFGGANTGELFF. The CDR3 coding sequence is TGTGCCAGCAGTTTACCCACTTTCTTCGGGGGCGCGAACACCGGGGAGCTGTTTTTT. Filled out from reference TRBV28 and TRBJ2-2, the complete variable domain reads DVKVTQSSRYLVKRTGEKVFLECVQDMDHENMFWYRQDPGLGLRLIYFSYDVKMKEKGDIPEGYSVSREKKERFSLILESASTNQTSMYLCASSLPTFFGGANTGELFFGEGSRLTVL.

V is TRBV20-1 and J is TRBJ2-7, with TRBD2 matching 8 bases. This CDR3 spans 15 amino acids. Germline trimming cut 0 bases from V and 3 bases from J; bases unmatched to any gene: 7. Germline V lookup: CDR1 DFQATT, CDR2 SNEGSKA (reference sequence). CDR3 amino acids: CSARDVLAGIYEQYF. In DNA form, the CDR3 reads TGCAGTGCTAGAGATGTTTTAGCGGGAATCTACGAGCAGTACTTC.

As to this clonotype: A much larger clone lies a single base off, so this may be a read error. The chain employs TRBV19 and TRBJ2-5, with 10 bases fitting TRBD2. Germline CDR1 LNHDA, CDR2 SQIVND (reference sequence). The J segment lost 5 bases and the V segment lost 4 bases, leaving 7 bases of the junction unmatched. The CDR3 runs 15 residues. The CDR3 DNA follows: TGTGCCAGTAGTACACTAGCGGGGTGGTTTGAGACCCAGTACTTC. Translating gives CASSTLAGWFETQYF.

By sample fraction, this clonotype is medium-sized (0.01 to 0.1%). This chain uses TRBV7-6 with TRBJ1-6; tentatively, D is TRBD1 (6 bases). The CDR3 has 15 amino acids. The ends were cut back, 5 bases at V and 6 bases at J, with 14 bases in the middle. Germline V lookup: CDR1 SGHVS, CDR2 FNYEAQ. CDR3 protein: CASSALTGSNSPLHF. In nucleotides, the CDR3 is TGTGCCAGCAGCGCCCTAACAGGGTCTAATTCACCCCTCCACTTT.

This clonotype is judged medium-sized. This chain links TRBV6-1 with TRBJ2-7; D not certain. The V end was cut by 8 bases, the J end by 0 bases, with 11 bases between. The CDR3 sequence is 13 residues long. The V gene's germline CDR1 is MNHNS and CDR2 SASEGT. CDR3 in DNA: TGTGCCAGCGGGAACTTGCTCTCCTACGAGCAGTACTTC. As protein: CASGNLLSYEQYF.

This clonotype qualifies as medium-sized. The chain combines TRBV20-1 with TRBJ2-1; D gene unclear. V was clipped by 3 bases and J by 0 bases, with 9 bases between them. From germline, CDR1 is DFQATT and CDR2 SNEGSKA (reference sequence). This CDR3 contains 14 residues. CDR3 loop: CSASFYRSYNEQFF. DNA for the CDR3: TGCAGTGCTAGTTTCTACCGCTCCTACAATGAGCAGTTCTTC.

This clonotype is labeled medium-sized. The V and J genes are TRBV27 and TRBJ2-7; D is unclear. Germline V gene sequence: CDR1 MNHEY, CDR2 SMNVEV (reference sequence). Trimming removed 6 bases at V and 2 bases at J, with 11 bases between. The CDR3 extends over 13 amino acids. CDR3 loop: CASSNGPTYEQYF. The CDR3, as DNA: TGTGCCAGCAGCAACGGACCGACCTACGAGCAGTACTTC.

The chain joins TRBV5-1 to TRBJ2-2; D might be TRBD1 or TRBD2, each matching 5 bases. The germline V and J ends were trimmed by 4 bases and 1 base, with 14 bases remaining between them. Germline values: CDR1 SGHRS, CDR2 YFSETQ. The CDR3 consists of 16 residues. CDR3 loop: CASSLAGTGNTGELFF. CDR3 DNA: TGCGCCAGCAGCCTCGCCGGGACGGGGAACACCGGGGAGCTGTTTTTT.

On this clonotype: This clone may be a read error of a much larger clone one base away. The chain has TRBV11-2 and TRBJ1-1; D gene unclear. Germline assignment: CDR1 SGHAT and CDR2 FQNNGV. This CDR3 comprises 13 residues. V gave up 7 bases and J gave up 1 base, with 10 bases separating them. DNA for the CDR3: TGTGCCAGCATCTTGGGCCGGAACACTGAAGCTTTCTTT. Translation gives CASILGRNTEAFF.